This TCR beta chain was recovered during a study of identical twins. All donors comprised healthy Caucasians. V lost 2 bases, J lost 8 bases, and 16 bases lay in between. The germline gives CDR1 SGHNT, CDR2 YENEEA. This CDR3 has 15 residues. Template switching created a universal primer site, and the cDNA included unique molecular identifiers. One entry per CDR3 protein results from TCRdb running MiXCR on the 5' RACE reads. Of fewer than 550,000 distinct CDR3 sequences in the sample, roughly 15% were seen once. This clonotype turned up a few times. Its antigen remains unidentified. Study results and caveats: These conclusions were based on statistical analysis (cross-sectional, not following the same donors). Fewer insertions marked abundant cord blood beta clonotypes; young adult naive trended weakly, memory not at all.

These data also formed part of another study, on yellow fever vaccine responses in identical twins.

Sequencing was carried out using CD4+ T cells sorted from blood. The source of this sequence is a woman younger than 35 in good health. The chain couples TRBV11-3 to TRBJ2-1; TRBD1 or TRBD2 may be the D gene (5 bases each). The CDR3 sequence is CASSLRGDILDEQFF. The CDR3 DNA reads TGTGCCAGCAGCTTAAGGGGAGACATTCTGGATGAGCAGTTCTTC.